This T cell receptor (beta chain) was identified in a study of regulatory T cells in long-lasting Graves disease. This clonotype has at least ten counts. Its antigen is unidentified. The study's findings and limits: A greater number of public clonotypes (about 2,900) was shared by persistent patients than by new patients (approximately 1,000).

Time point in this sample: newly diagnosed GD, antithyroid drugs for less than 3 months. RNA from PBMCs was the source of the TCR library. Germline CDR1 reads MNHNS; CDR2 reads SASEGT. The ends were cut back, 6 bases at V and 10 bases at J, with 18 bases in the middle. The CDR3 runs to 14 residues. The authors built TCR beta libraries using iRepertoire HTBI primers and Arm-PCR of CDR3 regions. Source study methods: Looking across samples, the authors found 55 to 80 TRBV and approximately 13 TRBJ segments. TCRdb reanalysed the multiplex PCR reads using MiXCR and keeps one entry per CDR3 protein. These V and J calls are TCRdb output, not the study's own analysis. The top ten clones hold roughly 8.9% of a sample with hundreds of thousands of distinct CDR3 sequences, around 13% of them seen once. These same data were also listed under a study on T cells in Graves' hyperthyroidism and ophthalmopathy.

The chain combines TRBV6-1 with TRBJ2-2, with a possible D match to TRBD2 (5 bases). The receptor comes from a woman in her 30s with Graves disease. The material sequenced was peripheral blood mononuclear cells (PBMCs), taken at new diagnosis, from a patient treated with antithyroid drugs. The CDR3 loop reads CASRKARLGEELFF. The CDR3 DNA reads as TGTGCCAGCAGGAAAGCCCGCCTGGGAGAGGAGCTGTTTTTT.